The next 5 T cell receptor beta chains were all read from a single sample in a study of blood T cell repertoires in COVID-19. Sequenced by immunoSEQ multiplex PCR; TCRdb stores in-frame clones only, minus some. Found here are some 160,000 clones, 84% of them singletons; the top ten hold around 2.9%. The source material was peripheral blood. These receptors were collected from an elderly woman with COVID-19, enrolled during active disease.

The chain uses TRBV29-1 and TRBJ1-2; D is undetermined. Trimming stripped 2 bases from V and 4 bases from J, with 5 bases between. CDR3 size: 11 residues. The germline V gene encodes CDR1 SQVTM and CDR2 ANQGSEA. The CDR3 nucleotides read TGCAGCGTTGAACACTTCTATGGCTACACCTTC. It specifies CSVEHFYGYTF.

V gene TRBV5-6 combines with J gene TRBJ1-1, with 8 bases identical to TRBD1. There are 15 residues in the CDR3. Germline lookup yields CDR1 SGHDT and CDR2 YYEEEE. The trim removed 2 bases at V and 1 base at J, leaving 4 bases unmatched. The CDR3 DNA is TGTGCCAGCAGCTTCGGACAGGGACGGAACACTGAAGCTTTCTTT. Its protein is CASSFGQGRNTEAFF.

The chain carries TRBV6-5 and TRBJ2-5; tentative D call: TRBD2 (6 bases). Germline V gene data show CDR1 as MNHEY and CDR2 as SVGAGI. This CDR3 has 14 amino acids. V was cut by 6 bases and J by 0 bases, with 11 bases left in between. The CDR3 DNA reads TGTGCCAGCAGCTGGCGGGGCAACCAAGAGACCCAGTACTTC. It yields the protein CASSWRGNQETQYF.

The chain has TRBV27 and TRBJ1-1; D is possibly TRBD1 (6 bases). Germline lookup yields CDR1 MNHEY and CDR2 SMNVEV (reference sequence). Trimming took 5 bases from V and 6 from J, leaving 16 bases between them. CDR3 length equals 14 residues. CDR3 bases: TGTGCCAGCAGTGAGGGGGGGGGATGGCCTGAAGCTTTCTTT. As protein: CASSEGGGWPEAFF.

V usage is TRBV5-4 and J usage is TRBJ2-4, with TRBD2 identical over 14 bases. V gave up 4 bases and J gave up 1 base; unmatched junction bases: 13. The germline CDR1 and CDR2 sequences are SGHNT and YYREEE (reference sequence). This CDR3 contains 20 residues. CDR3 coding DNA: TGTGCCAGCAGCCACCAGATGGGACTAGCGGGAGTAGGGGCCAAAAACATTCAGTACTTC. Its protein is CASSHQMGLAGVGAKNIQYF.